This T cell receptor beta chain was recorded in a study of T cell changes during pregnancy in multiple sclerosis. The CDR3 is 13 amino acids. From germline, CDR1 is SGHRS and CDR2 YFSETQ. Trimming took 4 bases from V and 1 from J, leaving 8 bases between them. TCRdb's table, derived via immunoSEQ multiplex PCR, lists solely in-frame clones and lacks some. The sample records about 97,000 clones, more than 85% being singletons. The chain couples TRBV5-1 to TRBJ1-1; tentative D call: TRBD1 (5 bases). The source is a female donor with multiple sclerosis, enrolled in a pregnancy study. Sequenced here: peripheral blood, sampled in the second trimester of pregnancy. The CDR3 is CASSPGPNTEAFF. The CDR3 DNA reads TGCGCCAGCAGCCCAGGGCCGAACACTGAAGCTTTCTTT.